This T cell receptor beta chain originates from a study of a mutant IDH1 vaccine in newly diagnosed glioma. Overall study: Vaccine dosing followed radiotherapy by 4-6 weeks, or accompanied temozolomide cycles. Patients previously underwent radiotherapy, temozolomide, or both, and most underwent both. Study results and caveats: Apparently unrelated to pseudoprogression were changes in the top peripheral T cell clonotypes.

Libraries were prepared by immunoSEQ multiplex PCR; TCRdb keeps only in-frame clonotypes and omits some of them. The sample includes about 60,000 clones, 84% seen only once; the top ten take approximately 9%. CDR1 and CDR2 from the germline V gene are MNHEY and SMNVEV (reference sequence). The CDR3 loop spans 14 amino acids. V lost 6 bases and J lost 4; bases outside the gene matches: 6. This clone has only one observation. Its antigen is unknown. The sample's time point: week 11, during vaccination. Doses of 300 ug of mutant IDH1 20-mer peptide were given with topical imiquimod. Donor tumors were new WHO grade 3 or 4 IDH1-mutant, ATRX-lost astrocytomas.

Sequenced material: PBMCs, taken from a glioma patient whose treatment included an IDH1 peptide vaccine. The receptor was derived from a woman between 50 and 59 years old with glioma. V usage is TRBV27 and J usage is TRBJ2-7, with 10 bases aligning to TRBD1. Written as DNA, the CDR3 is TGTGCCAGCAGAGGACAGGGGGTGGGTTACGAGCAGTACTTC. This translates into CASRGQGVGYEQYF.